Sequencing of this T cell receptor beta chain was carried out in a study of blood T cells in healthy people across ages. Broader study findings: Underestimates were what the diversity estimates from one million T cells were considered to be. Any conclusive comparison of naive versus antigen-experienced cells was prevented by using unsorted PBMCs.

Combining a sample-barcoded 5' primer with a J-beta primer mix, a second PCR ran for about 7 to 11 cycles. TCRdb recomputed calls from the 5' RACE reads with MiXCR, one row per CDR3 protein. The sample yields 730,000 or so distinct CDR3 sequences, 43% seen once. As to this clonotype: Its antigen is currently unknown.

CDR1 is SGHDN, CDR2 FVKESK, per germline. The CDR3 runs to 14 residues. V dropped 6 bases and J dropped 10; count of bases not matched to a gene: 11. The chain couples TRBV14 to TRBJ2-1; 8 bases align to TRBD2. This sequence was found in a woman aged 60-70 years in good health. The specimen sequenced was blood. CDR3 residues: CASRQGGRIGEQFF. The CDR3 DNA follows: TGTGCCAGCAGGCAGGGCGGGAGGATCGGGGAGCAGTTCTTC.